Sequencing of this TCR beta chain was carried out in a study of blood T cell repertoires in COVID-19 (TCRdb year 2020). Regarding the complete study: Samples covering the acute and convalescent phases of COVID-19 were provided by collaborators in the United States, Italy and Spain. The repertoires were released in a freely available public database meant as a resource for research on the immune response to SARS-CoV-2. Sample metadata almost always included a de-identified subject ID, COVID-19 status, age in years and sex. HLA class I and class II types, where available, came from metadata supplied by the sample provider rather than from assay-based typing. The material from the prospective study consisted of cDNA or gDNA derived from T cells, B-cell-depleted T cells, or PBMCs. Subjects who had been exposed to COVID-19, were actively infected with it, or had recovered from it provided the deeply sampled blood TCRbeta repertoires that made up the dataset. Samples were obtained from the ongoing ImmuneRACE study (first 160 participants) and from 1,254 subjects provided by 6 global collaborators. Overall study results and their limits: The quantity of clinical and demographic metadata differed by source and by participant and was supplied without curation.

TCRbeta CDR3 regions were amplified from genomic DNA by means of the immunoSEQ Assay, a bias-controlled multiplex PCR. As for the original processing: The number of nucleated cells in each sample was estimated by amplification of reference gene primers within the assay. To quantify the absolute abundance of each unique TCRbeta CDR3 rearrangement, sequence reads were collapsed and filtered. For each sample, productive Simpson clonality was calculated as the square root of Simpson's diversity index over productive rearrangements. TCRdb took over this immuneACCESS table, retaining in-frame rearrangements with V and J assigned. Such tables are incomplete; in checked studies, under half of the missing clones stem from an unresolved V gene, and the remainder is unexplained. The V and J calls and the clone size are those of that table, but D and trimming were determined from the DNA. The sample table contains 90,000 or so clones; only one count was recorded for roughly 85% of them. The ten largest make up 15% to 20% of the sample.

This clone showed up just once. Which antigen it targets is not known. Mismatch with germline at one junction end may stem from a read error. CDR1 is given as SGHTA and CDR2 as FQGTGA, both from the germline V gene. Taken from cysteine to phenylalanine, the CDR3 has 13 residues. CDR3 DNA only is kept here, 39 bases in frame from base 1. One collaborating source in Seattle enrolled patients during active infection and followed them longitudinally through the course of disease. Each collaborating institution followed its own protocols to collect whole blood in K2EDTA tubes. For TCRbeta analysis, collaborators shipped samples in one of three forms: frozen whole blood, isolated PBMCs, or DNA extracted from either of those sample types.

The clonotype originates from a woman aged 55-70 years with COVID-19, enrolled during active disease. Specimen: peripheral blood. The V and J genes are TRBV7-3 and TRBJ2-3; the D segment cannot be called with confidence. For the CDR3, the sequence is CASSSHLTDAQYF. The sequence in DNA is TGTGCCAGCAGCTCCCATCTCACAGATGCGCAGTATTTT. With the rest looked up from the reference TRBV7-3 and TRBJ2-3 genes rather than sequenced, the full variable domain is GAGVSQTPSNKVTEKGKYVELRCDPISGHTALYWYRQSLGQGPEFLIYFQGTGAADDSGLPNDRFFAVRPEGSVSTLKIQRTERGDSAVYLCASSSHLTDAQYFGPGTRLTVL.